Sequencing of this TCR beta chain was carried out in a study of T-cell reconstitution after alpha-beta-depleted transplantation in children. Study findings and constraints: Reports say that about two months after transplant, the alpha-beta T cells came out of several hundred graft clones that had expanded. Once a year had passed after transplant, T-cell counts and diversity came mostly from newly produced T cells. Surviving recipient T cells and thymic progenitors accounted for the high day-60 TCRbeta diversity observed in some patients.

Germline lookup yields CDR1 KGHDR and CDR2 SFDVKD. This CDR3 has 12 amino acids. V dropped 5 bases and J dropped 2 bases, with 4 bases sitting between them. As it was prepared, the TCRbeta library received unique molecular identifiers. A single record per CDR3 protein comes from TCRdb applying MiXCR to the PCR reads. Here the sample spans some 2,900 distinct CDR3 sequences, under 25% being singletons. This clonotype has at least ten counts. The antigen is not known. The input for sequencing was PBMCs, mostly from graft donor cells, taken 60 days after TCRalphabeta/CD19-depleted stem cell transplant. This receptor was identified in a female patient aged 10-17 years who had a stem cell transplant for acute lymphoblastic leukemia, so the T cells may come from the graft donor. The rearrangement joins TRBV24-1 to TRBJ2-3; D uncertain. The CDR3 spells CATSGTTDTQYF. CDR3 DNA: TGTGCCACCAGTGGGACCACAGATACGCAGTATTTT.